Listed below are T cell receptor beta chains from one sample, sequenced in a study of T-cell reconstitution after alpha-beta-depleted transplantation in children. Via MiXCR, TCRdb re-called the PCR reads, giving one row per CDR3 protein. The sample has hundreds of thousands of distinct CDR3 sequences; 17% are singletons. The specimen was PBMCs, mostly from graft donor cells, collected 360 days after TCRalphabeta/CD19-depleted stem cell transplant. These receptors originate from a male patient between 2 and 15 years old who had a stem cell transplant for acute lymphoblastic leukemia, so the T cells may come from the graft donor. Each CDR3 is given with its conserved first and last residue. Each record gives: J gene, D gene, clone size, V gene, CDR3 DNA, CDR3 protein. The D gene is left open where the match is weak. Size is omitted from some rows. Given values are once, few, many or a class for expanded clones.

j_call: TRBJ1-1; d_call: -; clone_size: -; v_call: TRBV29-1; cdr3_nt: TGCAGCGTTGGCCGGCTGAACACTGAAGCTTTCTTT; cdr3_aa: CSVGRLNTEAFF
j_call: TRBJ2-4; d_call: -; clone_size: -; v_call: TRBV29-1; cdr3_nt: TGCAGCGTTGAAGGTACTCGAGAGGCCAAAAACATTCAGTACTTC; cdr3_aa: CSVEGTREAKNIQYF
j_call: TRBJ2-7; d_call: -; clone_size: few; v_call: TRBV4-3; cdr3_nt: TGCGCCAGCAGCCAAGATCCCAGGTTGCCCTACGAGCAGTACTTC; cdr3_aa: CASSQDPRLPYEQYF
j_call: TRBJ2-5; d_call: -; clone_size: -; v_call: TRBV11-2; cdr3_nt: TGTGCCAGCCACAGGGCAGGATTAACCCAGTACTTC; cdr3_aa: CASHRAGLTQYF
j_call: TRBJ1-1; d_call: -; clone_size: few; v_call: TRBV12-3/TRBV12-4; cdr3_nt: TGTGCCAGCAGTCACCAGGCTGAAGCTTTCTTT; cdr3_aa: CASSHQAEAFF
j_call: TRBJ1-5; d_call: TRBD1; clone_size: -; v_call: TRBV5-5; cdr3_nt: TGTGCCAGCAGTGACGGACAGGGTGGTCAGCCCCAGCATTTT; cdr3_aa: CASSDGQGGQPQHF
j_call: TRBJ2-7; d_call: -; clone_size: -; v_call: TRBV5-1; cdr3_nt: TGCGCCAGCAGCGATAGCGGACATGAGCAGTACTTC; cdr3_aa: CASSDSGHEQYF
j_call: TRBJ2-3; d_call: TRBD1; clone_size: few; v_call: TRBV18; cdr3_nt: TGTGCCAGCTCACCAGGGACAGGGGTCACAGATACGCAGTATTTT; cdr3_aa: CASSPGTGVTDTQYF
j_call: TRBJ2-2; d_call: -; clone_size: few; v_call: TRBV4-3; cdr3_nt: TGCGCCAGCAGCCAAAGAGGGGGTAGGCCGAACACCGGGGAGCTGTTTTTT; cdr3_aa: CASSQRGGRPNTGELFF
j_call: TRBJ2-1; d_call: TRBD1; clone_size: -; v_call: TRBV5-1; cdr3_nt: TGCGCCAGCAATTGGCAGGGGGCAGATGAGCAGTTCTTC; cdr3_aa: CASNWQGADEQFF
j_call: TRBJ2-4; d_call: -; clone_size: few; v_call: TRBV12-3/TRBV12-4; cdr3_nt: TGTGCCAGCAGGGCGGGGACAGACAGAGAAAAAAACATTCAGTACTTC; cdr3_aa: CASRAGTDREKNIQYF
j_call: TRBJ2-7; d_call: -; clone_size: -; v_call: TRBV6-5; cdr3_nt: TGTGCCAGCAGTTCAACCGGGACACGTTTAATGGTATACTTC; cdr3_aa: CASSSTGTRLMVYF